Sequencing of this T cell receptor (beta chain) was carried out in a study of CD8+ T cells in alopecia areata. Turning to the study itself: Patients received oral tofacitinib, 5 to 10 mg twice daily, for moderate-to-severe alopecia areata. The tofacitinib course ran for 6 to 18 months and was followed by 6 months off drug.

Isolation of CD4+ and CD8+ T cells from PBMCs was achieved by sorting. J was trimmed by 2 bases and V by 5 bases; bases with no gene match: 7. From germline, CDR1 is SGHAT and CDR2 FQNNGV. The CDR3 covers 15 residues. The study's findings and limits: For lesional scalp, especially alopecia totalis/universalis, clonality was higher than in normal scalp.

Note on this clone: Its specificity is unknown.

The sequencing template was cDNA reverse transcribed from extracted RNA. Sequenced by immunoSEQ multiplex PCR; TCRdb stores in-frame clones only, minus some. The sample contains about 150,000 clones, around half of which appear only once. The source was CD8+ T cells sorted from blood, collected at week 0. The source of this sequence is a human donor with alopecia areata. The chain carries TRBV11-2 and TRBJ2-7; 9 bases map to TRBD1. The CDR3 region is CASSTTGTGTYEQYF. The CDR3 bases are TGTGCCAGCAGCACCACCGGGACAGGGACCTACGAGCAGTACTTC.